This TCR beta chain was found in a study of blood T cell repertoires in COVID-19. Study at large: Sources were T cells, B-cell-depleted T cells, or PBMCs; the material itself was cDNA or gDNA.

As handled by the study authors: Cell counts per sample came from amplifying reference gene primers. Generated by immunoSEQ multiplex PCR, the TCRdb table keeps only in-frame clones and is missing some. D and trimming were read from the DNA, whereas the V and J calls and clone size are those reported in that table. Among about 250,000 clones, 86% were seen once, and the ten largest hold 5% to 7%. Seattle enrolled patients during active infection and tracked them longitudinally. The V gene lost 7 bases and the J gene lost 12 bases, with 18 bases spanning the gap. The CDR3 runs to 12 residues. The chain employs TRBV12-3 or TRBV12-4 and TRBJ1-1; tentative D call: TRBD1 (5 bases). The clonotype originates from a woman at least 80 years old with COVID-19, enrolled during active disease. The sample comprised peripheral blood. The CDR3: CASIGGEYHPFF. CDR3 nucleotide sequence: TGTGCCAGCATCGGGGGGGAATACCACCCTTTCTTT.